One T cell receptor (beta chain) is described in this entry. No antigen is known for it. This sample is part of a study of CD8+CD57+ T cells in acquired aplastic anemia. Study-wide points: The study identified roughly 31 CD8+ CDR3 sequences shared by patients and controls.

Germline assignment: CDR1 ENHRY and CDR2 SYGVKD. The length of the CDR3 is 14 residues. The ends lost 7 bases at V and 3 bases at J; junction bases unmatched: 8. The study profiled TCR beta VDJ and CDR3 using genomic DNA as template. TCRdb reprocessed the reads via MiXCR and lists one record per CDR3 protein. The sample holds 200,000 to 250,000 distinct CDR3 sequences, over 60% seen once. The specimen sequenced was sorted CD4+, CD8+, or CD8+CD57+ T cells (not recorded which) from PBMCs. The TCR was taken from a human donor in good health. This sequence joins TRBV10-3 and TRBJ2-7, with 8 bases identical to TRBD1. CDR3 amino acids: CAINPGQASYEQYF. For the CDR3, the DNA is TGTGCCATCAATCCGGGACAGGCGAGCTACGAGCAGTACTTC.